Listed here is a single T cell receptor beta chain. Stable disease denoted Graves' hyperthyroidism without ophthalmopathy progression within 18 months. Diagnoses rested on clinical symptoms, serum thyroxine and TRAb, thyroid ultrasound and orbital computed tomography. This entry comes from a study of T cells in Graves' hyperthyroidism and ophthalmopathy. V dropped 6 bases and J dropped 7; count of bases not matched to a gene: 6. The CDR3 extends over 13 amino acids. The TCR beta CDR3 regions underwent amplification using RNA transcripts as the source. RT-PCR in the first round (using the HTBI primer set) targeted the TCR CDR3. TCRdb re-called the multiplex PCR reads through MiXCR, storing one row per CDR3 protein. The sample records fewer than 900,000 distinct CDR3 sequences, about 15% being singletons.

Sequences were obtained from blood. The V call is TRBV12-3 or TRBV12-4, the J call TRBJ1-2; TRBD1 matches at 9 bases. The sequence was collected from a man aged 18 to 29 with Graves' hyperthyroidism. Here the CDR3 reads CASSPDRGFGYTF. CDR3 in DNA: TGTGCCAGCAGCCCAGACAGGGGGTTTGGCTACACCTTC.